Listed below are T cell receptor beta chains from one sample, sequenced in a study of cytomegalovirus exposure and HLA in healthy donors. Produced via immunoSEQ multiplex PCR; TCRdb's table is partial and in-frame only. The listing records 35,000 to 45,000 clones. Sequenced sample: PBMCs. The origin of the receptors is a man in his thirties or forties in good health and CMV-seronegative. The CDR3 runs from the conserved cysteine through the conserved F or W. Each record gives: J gene, V gene, CDR3 protein.

TRBJ2-2 | TRBV4-2 | CASSQDRNRGNTGELFF
TRBJ2-7 | TRBV14 | CASSQGRSVYEQYF
TRBJ1-6 | TRBV7-8 | CASSLVSQGFSPLHF
TRBJ1-1 | TRBV7-2 | CASSSSTGDTEAFF
TRBJ1-1 | TRBV11-2 | CASSLVFGSTEAFF
TRBJ2-7 | TRBV13 | CASSGEAGKSYEQYF
TRBJ2-7 | TRBV5-1 | CASSPGASGGRYVYEQYF
TRBJ2-2 | TRBV10-3 | CAINANRGSGELFF
TRBJ2-3 | TRBV11-2 | CASSFTGGSTDTQYF
TRBJ1-2 | TRBV7-9 | CASSSSLSRGRVYGYTF
TRBJ2-3 | TRBV19 | CASSKGLAGFSTDTQYF
TRBJ2-7 | TRBV29-1 | CSAGLSGTSYEQYF
TRBJ1-1 | TRBV5-1 | CASRNTGQGANTEAFF
TRBJ2-3 | TRBV7-2 | CASTTPDRTYTDTQYF
TRBJ2-2 | TRBV14 | CASSQVIRSGELFF
TRBJ1-3 | TRBV30 | CAWSETGAGNTIYF
TRBJ1-2 | TRBV7-2 | CASSLGDGYTF
TRBJ2-7 | TRBV20-1 | CSARTAYEQYF
TRBJ1-4 | TRBV7-9 | CASSWYRGNEKLFF
TRBJ2-1 | TRBV29-1 | CSALISRRVSYNEQFF
TRBJ2-7 | TRBV4-1 | CASSDRQGMNEQYF
TRBJ1-5 | TRBV6-1 | CASVTTAGNQPQHF
TRBJ2-3 | TRBV6-4 | CASSELAGETDTQYF
TRBJ1-5 | TRBV19 | CASSIPGNNQPQHF
TRBJ1-2 | TRBV7-8 | CASSVGVGYTF
TRBJ1-4 | TRBV7-9 | CASSQGTGTNEKLFF